This is a list of T cell receptor beta chains from one sample in a study of T cells in Graves' hyperthyroidism and ophthalmopathy. Using its own MiXCR run on the multiplex PCR reads, TCRdb lists one record per CDR3 protein. The data contain a few hundred thousand distinct CDR3 sequences, approximately 14% of them singletons. What was sequenced was blood. These TCRs come from a woman in her 40s with Graves' ophthalmopathy. Each CDR3 is given with its conserved first and last residue. Fields, in order: V gene, J gene, D gene, clone size, CDR3 protein, CDR3 DNA. D genes are given only for firm matches. Not every row has a clone size; where given, it reads once, few, many or a size class.

TRBV19,TRBJ1-2,-,-,CASSDVPTPGYTF,TGTGCCAGTAGTGATGTCCCCACCCCTGGCTACACCTTC
TRBV2,TRBJ1-2,TRBD1,many,CASSDEDRVYGYTF,TGTGCCAGCAGTGACGAAGACAGGGTCTATGGCTACACCTTC
TRBV27,TRBJ1-1,-,many,CASHPRGLAEAFF,TGTGCCAGTCACCCGCGGGGGCTAGCTGAAGCTTTCTTT
TRBV6-1,TRBJ1-5,-,many,CASTQGLSNQPQHF,TGTGCCAGCACACAGGGCCTTAGCAATCAGCCCCAGCATTTT
TRBV6-2/TRBV6-3,TRBJ2-2,TRBD2,-,CASTATSGGTGELFF,TGTGCCAGCACCGCGACTAGCGGGGGGACCGGGGAGCTGTTTTTT
TRBV2,TRBJ2-7,TRBD2,once,CASSSSGGTVEQYF,TGTGCCAGCTCATCTAGCGGGGGGACGGTGGAGCAGTACTTC
TRBV11-2,TRBJ2-2,-,-,CASSPGWGLPASGSTGELFF,TGTGCCAGCAGTCCAGGTTGGGGCCTGCCCGCCTCCGGGAGCACCGGGGAGCTGTTTTTT
TRBV27,TRBJ1-2,-,many,CASTSWGGNLKDGYTF,TGTGCCAGCACCTCATGGGGGGGAAACCTAAAGGATGGCTACACCTTC
TRBV5-1,TRBJ1-1,-,few,CASSSNTGSTEAFF,TGCGCCAGCAGCTCTAATACAGGGAGCACTGAAGCTTTCTTT
TRBV20-1,TRBJ1-1,-,few,CSARQSRMNTEAFF,TGCAGTGCTAGACAATCTCGGATGAACACTGAAGCTTTCTTT
TRBV3-1,TRBJ1-2,-,many,CASSQVLRQRPYGYTF,TGTGCCAGCAGCCAAGTCCTTAGACAGCGACCCTATGGCTACACCTTC